The clone carrying this TCR beta chain was counted between two and nine times. This entry comes from a study of blood T cells in healthy people across ages. Study as a whole: Researchers report that template switching captured about one barcoded beta molecule per two T cells.

Trimming took off 5 bases at V and 1 base at J, with 9 bases between the two ends. The CDR3 sequence is 13 residues long. CDR1 DFQATT and CDR2 SNEGSKA come from the germline V gene (reference sequence). Combining a sample-barcoded 5' primer with a J-beta primer mix, a second PCR ran for roughly 7 to 11 cycles. Sequencing recovered at least 3 million CDR3-containing paired-end reads from each sample. MiXCR, run by TCRdb on the 5' RACE reads, gives a single entry per CDR3 protein. The table shows 800,000 or so distinct CDR3 sequences, with roughly 25% occurring only once. These same records also appear under a second study, on T cells of mothers and their children.

Sequencing was done on a sample of blood. This rearrangement joins TRBV20-1 to TRBJ2-4, with unresolved D. This receptor was obtained from a boy between 10 and 17 years old in good health. The CDR3 sequence: CSAGMGAKNIQYF. Here the CDR3 DNA reads TGCAGTGCTGGGATGGGGGCCAAAAACATTCAGTACTTC.